These 18 T cell receptor beta chains originate from one sample sequenced in a study of regulatory T cells in long-lasting Graves disease. Time point of the sample: newly diagnosed GD, antithyroid drugs for less than 3 months. Researchers made the TCR library from RNA that was extracted from PBMCs. Construction of the TCR beta libraries employed iRepertoire HTBI primers in conjunction with Arm-PCR of CDR3 regions. TCRdb re-derived calls from the multiplex PCR reads in MiXCR, one entry per CDR3 protein. The sample has roughly 400,000 distinct CDR3 sequences; less than 20% are singletons. These records were also assigned to another study, of T cells in Graves' hyperthyroidism and ophthalmopathy.

The specimen comprised peripheral blood mononuclear cells (PBMCs), sampled at new diagnosis, from a patient treated with antithyroid drugs. These TCRs come from a woman under 30 with Graves disease.

This clonotype has ten or more counts. The rearrangement joins TRBV6-5 to TRBJ2-5; D not certain. Germline V gene data show CDR1 as MNHEY and CDR2 as SVGAGI. The CDR3 is 15 amino acids. Trimming shortened V by 2 bases and J by 5 bases, and 15 bases separated the two germline ends. CDR3 coding DNA: TGTGCCAGCAGTTACCGGTCACAGATTCGTGAGACCCAGTACTTC. It specifies CASSYRSQIRETQYF.

As to this clonotype: At one boundary the junction diverges from the germline segment, which might be a read error. The gene calls are TRBV7-3 and TRBJ2-1; 10 nucleotides line up with TRBD2. CDR1 and CDR2 (germline): SGHTA, FQGTGA. The CDR3 is 16 amino acids. The CDR3 coding sequence is TGTGCCAGCAGCTTATACGCTAGCGGGAGAACCGGTGAGCAGCTCTTC. This translates into CASSLYASGRTGEQLF.

This clonotype showed up just a few times. The chain links TRBV7-6 to TRBJ2-1, with 8 nucleotides matching TRBD2. Trimming at V came to 2 bases and at J to 6 bases, leaving 3 bases not matched to a gene. Germline CDR1 is SGHVS and CDR2 is FNYEAQ. The CDR3 totals 14 residues. CDR3 sequence reads: CASSLYGGVNEQFF. The CDR3 coding sequence is TGTGCCAGCAGCTTATACGGGGGGGTCAATGAGCAGTTCTTC.

This clonotype was seen at least ten times. This chain links TRBV2 with TRBJ2-7; D is unresolved. V shed 5 bases and J shed 2 bases, with 13 bases lying between them. Germline V gene data show CDR1 as SNHLY and CDR2 as FYNNEI. The CDR3 is made up of 14 amino acids. The CDR3 DNA follows: TGTGCCAGCAGTTTAAGGAACAGCCCCTACGAGCAGTACTTC. This sequence encodes CASSLRNSPYEQYF.

This clonotype has ten or more counts. This rearrangement joins TRBV6-1 to TRBJ1-6; 9 nucleotides line up with TRBD1. The germline CDR1 and CDR2 sequences are MNHNS and SASEGT. The CDR3 loop spans 16 amino acids. V lost 6 bases and J lost 6; bases outside the gene matches: 9. The CDR3 sequence: CASRMKGQGRNSPLHF. For the CDR3, the DNA is TGTGCCAGCAGGATGAAGGGACAGGGTCGTAATTCACCCCTCCACTTT.

This clonotype came up many times. The chain links TRBV28 to TRBJ2-1, with D maybe TRBD2 (5 bases). CDR3 length: 14 residues. Germline CDR1 reads MDHEN; CDR2 reads SYDVKM. The V and J ends lost 8 bases and 3 bases respectively, with 14 bases between them. CDR3 nucleotides: TGTGCCAGCGGATCGAGGGCCTTCTACAATGAGCAGTTCTTC. It is translated as CASGSRAFYNEQFF.

In this sample, this clonotype turned up many times. The chain has TRBV19 and TRBJ2-1; D is perhaps TRBD2 (5 bases). This CDR3 spans 15 amino acids. Germline V gives CDR1 LNHDA, CDR2 SQIVND (reference sequence). Trimming took off 7 bases at V and 10 bases at J, with 23 bases between the two ends. CDR3 amino acids: CASMGGLENRGEQFF. Written as DNA, the CDR3 is TGTGCCAGTATGGGCGGACTCGAGAACCGAGGGGAGCAGTTCTTC.

This clonotype was observed many times. The rearrangement uses TRBV5-1 and TRBJ1-6, with 8 nucleotides matching TRBD1. V gave up 0 bases and J gave up 9 bases; unmatched junction bases: 11. Germline CDR1 reads SGHRS; CDR2 reads YFSETQ. The CDR3 totals 17 residues. CDR3 DNA sequence: TGCGCCAGCAGCTTGGTAGGCATCGACAGGGGAATTTCACCCCTCCACTTT. Translating gives CASSLVGIDRGISPLHF.

As concerns this clonotype: A much larger clone lies one base from this, so it may be a read error. The chain uses TRBV7-8 and TRBJ2-1, with D perhaps given as TRBD1 or TRBD2 (5 bases each). The CDR3 runs 15 residues. Trimming stripped 4 bases from V and 7 bases from J, with 17 bases between. Germline V gives CDR1 SGHVS, CDR2 FQNEAQ. CDR3 in DNA: TGTGCCAGCAGCTACGCCCAGGGACCCCTTAATGAGCAGTTCTTC. Translated, it gives CASSYAQGPLNEQFF. The full variable domain, in which reference TRBV7-8 and TRBJ2-1 provide the parts outside the CDR3, is GAGVSQSPRYKVAKRGQDVALRCDPISGHVSLFWYQQALGQGPEFLTYFQNEAQLDKSGLPSDRFFAERPEGSVSTLKIQRTQQEDSAVYLCASSYAQGPLNEQFFGPGTRLTVL.

V usage is TRBV10-3 and J usage is TRBJ2-3; D is undetermined. There are 13 residues in the CDR3. Per germline, CDR1 ENHRY and CDR2 SYGVKD. V was trimmed by 3 bases and J by 2 bases, leaving 6 bases between them. Here the CDR3 reads CAISEPSTDTQYF. The CDR3 bases are TGTGCCATCAGTGAACCCTCCACAGATACGCAGTATTTT.

This clonotype was observed a few times. V gene TRBV27 combines with J gene TRBJ1-6, with D unclear. V lost 3 bases to trimming and J lost 9 bases, with 15 bases between them. The CDR3 is made up of 15 amino acids. The germline V gene encodes CDR1 MNHEY and CDR2 SMNVEV (reference sequence). The CDR3 reads CASSFPPGLGSPLHF. The DNA for the CDR3 is TGTGCCAGCAGTTTCCCGCCGGGGTTAGGTTCACCCCTCCACTTT.

There are many counts of this clonotype. The chain recombines TRBV3-1 with TRBJ2-3; D is uncertain. The V gene's germline CDR1 is LGHDT and CDR2 YNNKEL (reference sequence). The ends were cut back, 4 bases at V and 9 bases at J, with 14 bases in the middle. The CDR3 has 13 amino acids. Here the CDR3 reads CASSPKMGGTQYF. CDR3 coding DNA: TGTGCCAGCAGCCCCAAGATGGGCGGCACGCAGTATTTT.

In its sample, this clonotype was seen many times. The rearrangement links TRBV7-6 to TRBJ2-3; 12 positions agree with TRBD2. This CDR3 contains 16 residues. J lost 4 bases, V lost 1 base, and 3 bases had no gene match. Germline values: CDR1 SGHVS, CDR2 FNYEAQ. This CDR3 reads CASSLGTSGNPDTQYF. The CDR3 DNA reads as TGTGCCAGCAGCTTAGGGACTAGCGGGAACCCAGATACGCAGTATTTT.

This clonotype was found many times. DNA of the CDR3: TGTGCCAGCTCACCGACGGACCCAAAGGGAGAGACCCAGTACTTC. Translated, it gives CASSPTDPKGETQYF. The rearrangement joins TRBV18 to TRBJ2-5; unclear D gene. There are 15 residues in the CDR3. Germline V gene data show CDR1 as KGHSH and CDR2 as LQKENI. Trimming took 3 bases from V and 4 from J, leaving 15 bases between them.

The rearrangement joins TRBV5-1 to TRBJ1-5; D is possibly TRBD1 (5 bases). CDR1 SGHRS and CDR2 YFSETQ come from the germline V gene. V shed 2 bases and J shed 4 bases, with 10 bases lying between them. This CDR3 comprises 14 residues. CDR3 sequence: CASSLGGANQPQHF. The CDR3 DNA sequence: TGCGCCAGCAGCTTAGGTGGGGCAAATCAGCCCCAGCATTTT.

Many counts were recorded for this clonotype. CDR3 in DNA: TGTGCCAGCTTAAAGACAGGGGGTGATGGCTACACCTTC. Amino acids: CASLKTGGDGYTF. The rearrangement links TRBV6-1 to TRBJ1-2; 9 nucleotides align to TRBD1. CDR3 length equals 13 residues. Germline CDR1 reads MNHNS; CDR2 reads SASEGT. The V gene end was trimmed by 8 bases and the J gene end by 6 bases; junction bases not matched to a gene: 7.

This clonotype was detected many times. The chain combines TRBV7-2 with TRBJ2-3; D not resolved. V was shortened by 5 bases and J by 2 bases, with 14 bases between the two germline ends. Germline assignment: CDR1 SGHTA and CDR2 FQGNSA. The CDR3 runs 15 residues. The CDR3 is CASSPAPVNTDTQYF. In DNA form, the CDR3 reads TGTGCCAGCAGCCCCGCTCCGGTCAACACAGATACGCAGTATTTT.

The rearrangement joins TRBV27 to TRBJ2-2; D gene unclear. The CDR3 runs 13 residues. The V end lost 3 bases, the J end lost 6 bases, and 8 bases lay between the germline ends. Germline CDR1 reads MNHEY; CDR2 reads SMNVEV (reference sequence). DNA of the CDR3: TGTGCCAGCAGTTTTTCTGGTCCCGGGGAGCTGTTTTTT. The encoded protein is CASSFSGPGELFF.